This record covers a single T cell receptor (beta chain). This sample is part of a study of cytomegalovirus exposure and HLA in healthy donors. Researchers ran the PCR with 60 Vbeta and 13 Jbeta primers. Only in-frame clones appear in the TCRdb table, and some are missing; sequencing was by immunoSEQ multiplex PCR. The sample lists about 180,000 clones, 60% to 85% occurring once. Germline V CDR1 and CDR2: SEHNR, FQNEAQ (reference sequence). The CDR3 has 14 amino acids. The germline V and J ends were trimmed by 8 bases and 4 bases, with 17 bases remaining between them. The sequence came from a man in his forties in good health and CMV-seronegative. Sequenced input: PBMCs. The chain links TRBV7-9 to TRBJ1-2; maybe TRBD1 (6 bases). The CDR3 here is CASSSGQQIYGYTF. CDR3 nucleotides: TGTGCCAGCTCCAGCGGACAGCAAATCTATGGCTACACCTTC.